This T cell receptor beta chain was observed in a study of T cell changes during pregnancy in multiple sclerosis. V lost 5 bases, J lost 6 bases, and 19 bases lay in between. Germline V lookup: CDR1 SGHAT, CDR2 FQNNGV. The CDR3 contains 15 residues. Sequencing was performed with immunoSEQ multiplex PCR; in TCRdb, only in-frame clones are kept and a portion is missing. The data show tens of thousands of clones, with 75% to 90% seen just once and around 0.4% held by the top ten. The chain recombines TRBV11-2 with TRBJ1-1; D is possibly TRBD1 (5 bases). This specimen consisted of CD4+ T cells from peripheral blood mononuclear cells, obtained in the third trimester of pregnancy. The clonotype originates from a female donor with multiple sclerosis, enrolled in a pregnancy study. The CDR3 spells CASSPLRQGWAEAFF. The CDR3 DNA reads TGTGCCAGCAGCCCTCTGAGGCAGGGCTGGGCTGAAGCTTTCTTT.